This T cell receptor beta chain was documented in a study of blood T cell repertoires in COVID-19. Produced via immunoSEQ multiplex PCR; TCRdb's table is partial and in-frame only. The sample gives some 97,000 clones, about nine tenths of which show up once; about 0.89% is in the top ten. The source of this sequence is a man aged 60-69 years with acute or convalescent COVID-19. Sequencing was performed on peripheral blood.

CDR3 amino acids: CASSPGTHQETQYF. DNA for the CDR3: TGTGCCAGCAGCCCCGGGACTCACCAAGAGACCCAGTACTTC. The rearrangement uses TRBV6-2 or TRBV6-3 and TRBJ2-5, with D perhaps matching TRBD2 (6 bases). This CDR3 has 14 amino acids. Germline V gene data show CDR1 as MNHEY and CDR2 as SVGEGT. Trimming removed 6 bases at V and 0 bases at J, with 11 bases between.